The 27 T cell receptor beta chains given below trace back to one sample, sequenced in a study of blood T cell repertoires in COVID-19. TCRdb's copy holds only in-frame clones and misses some; the assay was immunoSEQ multiplex PCR. This sample has 250,000 to 400,000 clones, with almost 90% found just once. Sequenced material: peripheral blood. Receptor source: a woman aged 25-40 years with COVID-19, enrolled during active disease.

The CDR3 DNA follows: TGTGCCAGCACCAGGGAACCCTTTAGCAATCAGCCCCAGCATTTT. Its protein product is CASTREPFSNQPQHF. The chain employs TRBV6-5 and TRBJ1-5, with D possibly matching TRBD1 (5 bases). The CDR3 length is 15 residues. With 7 bases removed from V and 0 bases from J, the gap between germline ends came to 13 bases. Germline CDR1 and CDR2: MNHEY and SVGAGI.

This clone was counted once. The rearrangement joins TRBV28 to TRBJ1-2; 7 bases agree with TRBD1. The CDR3 is made up of 14 amino acids. The trim removed 6 bases at V and 5 bases at J, leaving 9 bases unmatched. Germline lookup yields CDR1 MDHEN and CDR2 SYDVKM. In DNA form, the CDR3 reads TGTGCCAGCAGCCTAACGGGACAGCCATATGGCTACACCTTC. The encoded protein is CASSLTGQPYGYTF.

The chain has TRBV10-3 and TRBJ2-7; TRBD1 matches at 8 bases. Per the germline V gene, CDR1 is ENHRY and CDR2 is SYGVKD. The trim removed 3 bases at V and 0 bases at J, leaving 7 bases unmatched. This CDR3 contains 16 residues. The CDR3 region is CAISDPGQASSYEQYF. The CDR3 DNA reads TGTGCCATCAGTGACCCGGGACAGGCGAGCTCCTACGAGCAGTACTTC.

The rearrangement joins TRBV21-1 to TRBJ2-3; the table gives TRBD2 as D, unverified against the DNA. TRBV21-1 is recorded as a pseudogene. This CDR3 has 16 residues. CDR3 DNA: TGTGCCAGCAGCATCTGGACTAGCGGTAGCACAGATACGCAGTATTTT. Amino acids: CASSIWTSGSTDTQYF.

V usage is TRBV28 and J usage is TRBJ2-5; D perhaps matches TRBD2 (7 bases). The CDR3 length is 14 residues. Germline V gene lookup returns CDR1 MDHEN and CDR2 SYDVKM. The ends were cut back, 6 bases at V and 2 bases at J, with 13 bases in the middle. CDR3 sequence (DNA): TGTGCCAGCAGGTGGGGGGGCTTGCAAGAGACCCAGTACTTC. Translated, it gives CASRWGGLQETQYF.

The gene calls are TRBV11-3 and TRBJ1-5; 10 nucleotides align to TRBD1. Looked up from germline, CDR1 is SGHNT and CDR2 is YENEEA. Germline trimming cut 0 bases from V and 0 bases from J; bases unmatched to any gene: 14. This CDR3 region has 21 residues. The DNA of the CDR3 is TGTGCCAGCAGCTTAGACCCCGGGACAGGGGACGTACAAGATAGCAATCAGCCCCAGCATTTT. Amino acids: CASSLDPGTGDVQDSNQPQHF.

The chain recombines TRBV6-5 with TRBJ2-7; D call uncertain. CDR1 MNHEY and CDR2 SVGAGI come from the germline V gene. The CDR3 spans 14 residues. Trimming stripped 6 bases from V and 0 bases from J, with 12 bases between. CDR3 residues: CASRMVESSYEQYF. The CDR3 nucleotides read TGTGCCAGCAGGATGGTCGAGAGCTCCTACGAGCAGTACTTC.

V is TRBV11-2 and J is TRBJ1-1; no reliable D call. The germline V gene has CDR1 SGHAT and CDR2 FQNNGV. This CDR3 has 13 amino acids. V shed 5 bases and J shed 0 bases, with 7 bases lying between them. CDR3 DNA sequence: TGTGCCAGCAGCCACCCGGTGAACACTGAAGCTTTCTTT. Protein product: CASSHPVNTEAFF.

This chain links TRBV5-4 with TRBJ1-1; possibly TRBD1 for D (5 bases). V was cut by 4 bases and J by 1 base, with 11 bases left in between. Germline assignment: CDR1 SGHNT and CDR2 YYREEE (reference sequence). The CDR3 runs 14 residues. This CDR3 is CASSGGKGNTEAFF. The CDR3 DNA reads TGTGCCAGCAGCGGGGGGAAGGGGAACACTGAAGCTTTCTTT. The full variable domain, rest sourced from reference TRBV5-4 and TRBJ1-1, is ETGVTQSPTHLIKTRGQQVTLRCSSQSGHNTVSWYQQALGQGPQFIFQYYREEENGRGNFPPRFSGLQFPNYSSELNVNALELDDSALYLCASSGGKGNTEAFFGQGTRLTVV.

J is TRBJ1-2 and V is TRBV28, with 7 bases lining up with TRBD1. Germline CDR1 reads MDHEN; CDR2 reads SYDVKM. The CDR3 runs 12 residues. V gave up 4 bases and J gave up 8 bases; unmatched junction bases: 4. CDR3 loop: CASSSTGWGYTF. The CDR3 DNA is TGTGCCAGCAGTTCGACAGGGTGGGGCTACACCTTC.

This clone was seen more than once but under ten times. The CDR3 sequence: CASSLSLIRNTEAFF. The CDR3 nucleotides are TGTGCCAGCAGCTTATCCTTAATTAGGAACACTGAAGCTTTCTTT. The chain couples TRBV7-3 to TRBJ1-1; D is unclear. CDR3 length equals 15 residues. Trimming cost V 2 bases and J 1 base, with 11 bases left between them. Germline V gene data show CDR1 as SGHTA and CDR2 as FQGTGA.

The genes are TRBV6-1 and TRBJ1-6; D is uncertain. Trimming left V 3 bases short and J 9 bases short, with 15 bases between. The CDR3 spans 15 residues. Looked up from germline, CDR1 is MNHNS and CDR2 is SASEGT. The CDR3 sequence: CASSDLGAVGSPLHF. The CDR3 nucleotides are TGTGCCAGCAGTGATTTAGGAGCGGTGGGTTCACCCCTCCACTTT.

This clone was counted a few times. The V call is TRBV6-1, the J call TRBJ1-5, with TRBD1 matching over 7 bases. Germline CDR1 MNHNS, CDR2 SASEGT. The CDR3 contains 14 residues. Trimming removed 3 bases from V and 7 bases from J; junction bases left unmatched: 6. This chain's CDR3 is CASSEGQKVQPQHF. The CDR3 bases are TGTGCCAGCAGTGAGGGACAGAAGGTCCAGCCCCAGCATTTT.

The chain uses TRBV5-1 and TRBJ2-7, with 10 bases lining up with TRBD2. Per the germline V gene, CDR1 is SGHRS and CDR2 is YFSETQ. After removal of 4 bases from V and 5 bases from J, the junction contained 6 bases not matched to a gene. The CDR3 is made up of 14 amino acids. The CDR3 spells CASSPGTSVHEQYF. DNA of the CDR3: TGCGCCAGCAGCCCCGGGACTAGCGTCCACGAGCAGTACTTC.

The rearrangement links TRBV18 to TRBJ1-2; 9 bases agree with TRBD1. CDR3 size: 15 residues. Trimming at V came to 3 bases and at J to 6 bases, leaving 8 bases not matched to a gene. The V gene's germline CDR1 is KGHSH and CDR2 LQKENI. The CDR3 region is CASSPPGQGPNGYTF. Here the CDR3 DNA reads TGTGCCAGCTCACCGCCTGGACAGGGGCCCAATGGCTACACCTTC. The variable domain in full, completed from reference TRBV18 and TRBJ1-2, reads NAGVMQNPRHLVRRRGQEARLRCSPMKGHSHVYWYRQLPEEGLKFMVYLQKENIIDESGMPKERFSAEFPKEGPSILRIQQVVRGDSAAYFCASSPPGQGPNGYTFGSGTRLTVV.

The chain joins TRBV4-1 to TRBJ2-1; 10 bases line up with TRBD2. The CDR3 is made up of 17 amino acids. CDR1 and CDR2 from the germline V gene are MGHRA and YSYEKL. V lost 0 bases to trimming and J lost 9 bases; unmatched junction nucleotides: 11. The CDR3 is CASSQDMASGSRREQFF. Here the CDR3 DNA reads TGCGCCAGCAGCCAAGATATGGCTAGCGGGAGTAGACGTGAGCAGTTCTTC.

The chain employs TRBV4-1 and TRBJ2-1; 10 bases match TRBD2. Looked up from germline, CDR1 is MGHRA and CDR2 is YSYEKL. V gave up 3 bases and J gave up 6 bases; unmatched junction bases: 2. This CDR3 has 14 residues. The CDR3 spells CASSHASGSNEQFF. CDR3 nucleotides: TGCGCCAGCAGCCACGCTAGCGGGAGCAATGAGCAGTTCTTC.

This sequence joins TRBV19 and TRBJ1-3, with D unclear. Germline V gives CDR1 LNHDA, CDR2 SQIVND (reference sequence). CDR3 length: 16 amino acids. The V gene lost 3 bases and the J gene lost 0 bases, with 12 bases spanning the gap. The DNA for the CDR3 is TGTGCCAGTAGTATTGAAACAGCCAACTCTGGAAACACCATATATTTT. It codes for CASSIETANSGNTIYF.

The CDR3 DNA reads as TGTGCCAGCAGTTCCCCTACAGGGGTAGATCAGCCCCAGCATTTT. Its protein is CASSSPTGVDQPQHF. V gene TRBV28 combines with J gene TRBJ1-5; TRBD1 matches at 7 bases. J gave up 5 bases and V 4 bases, and 8 bases lay outside the gene matches. The CDR3 is 15 amino acids. Germline CDR1 and CDR2: MDHEN and SYDVKM.

The gene calls are TRBV10-1 and TRBJ2-2; TRBD2 might be the D (6 bases). The CDR3 has 14 amino acids. In germline, CDR1 is WNHNN, CDR2 SYGVQD (reference sequence). V was cut by 4 bases and J by 2 bases, with 8 bases left in between. Here the CDR3 reads CASSGEENTGELFF. Written as DNA, the CDR3 is TGCGCCAGCAGTGGGGAGGAAAACACCGGGGAGCTGTTTTTT.

This clone was detected once. The chain uses TRBV6-5 and TRBJ1-2, with D perhaps TRBD1 (5 bases). Germline loops: CDR1 MNHEY, CDR2 SVGAGI. V was cut by 6 bases and J by 8 bases, with 16 bases left in between. The CDR3 has 13 amino acids. The CDR3, as DNA: TGTGCCAGCAGATCGATTGGCAGGGAAGGCTACACCTTC. Protein: CASRSIGREGYTF.

The rearrangement uses TRBV9 and TRBJ2-1, with 11 bases lining up with TRBD2. V lost 0 bases and J lost 7; bases outside the gene matches: 9. Germline values: CDR1 SGDLS, CDR2 YYNGEE. CDR3 length: 17 residues. For the CDR3, the DNA is TGTGCCAGCAGCGTAGCCCCACTAGCGGGAGACAGAAATGAGCAGTTCTTC. Its protein product is CASSVAPLAGDRNEQFF.

CDR3 in amino acids: CASSFGGSTDTQYF. CDR3 nucleotide sequence: TGTGCCAGCAGCTTCGGCGGGAGTACAGATACGCAGTATTTT. The chain recombines TRBV11-3 with TRBJ2-3; TRBD2 matches 7 bases. This CDR3 has 14 amino acids. The germline V gene has CDR1 SGHNT and CDR2 YENEEA. The ends lost 3 bases at V and 3 bases at J; junction bases unmatched: 3. Full variable domain (outside the CDR3, taken from reference TRBV11-3 and TRBJ2-3): EAGVVQSPRYKIIEKKQPVAFWCNPISGHNTLYWYLQNLGQGPELLIRYENEEAVDDSQLPKDRFSAERLKGVDSTLKIQPAELGDSAVYLCASSFGGSTDTQYFGPGTRLTVL.

This chain joins TRBV7-2 and TRBJ2-1; 7 bases agree with TRBD2. This CDR3 comprises 15 residues. V dropped 5 bases and J dropped 6; count of bases not matched to a gene: 10. Germline CDR1 reads SGHTA; CDR2 reads FQGNSA. The CDR3 DNA reads as TGTGCCAGCAGCGCGGGAGTAAGGCGGGCCAATGAGCAGTTCTTC. Amino acid sequence: CASSAGVRRANEQFF.

The chain couples TRBV20-1 to TRBJ2-4; D might be TRBD1 (6 bases). V gave up 5 bases and J gave up 6 bases, with 8 bases separating them. Per germline, CDR1 DFQATT and CDR2 SNEGSKA (reference sequence). This CDR3 spans 11 amino acids. The CDR3 DNA sequence: TGCAGTGCTGCCAGGGGAAACATTCAGTACTTC. Residues: CSAARGNIQYF.

J is TRBJ2-1 and V is TRBV24-1, with 9 bases matching TRBD2. The CDR3 has 15 residues. Per germline, CDR1 KGHDR and CDR2 SFDVKD. V was clipped by 5 bases and J by 2 bases; unmatched bases: 3. The CDR3 DNA is TGTGCCACCAGTGCGGCTAGCGGGGCCTACAATGAGCAGTTCTTC. Translated: CATSAASGAYNEQFF.

The chain couples TRBV6-5 to TRBJ1-1, with 9 positions matching TRBD1. J gave up 7 bases and V 5 bases, and 8 bases lay outside the gene matches. The CDR3 is 14 amino acids. The germline gives CDR1 MNHEY, CDR2 SVGAGI. CDR3 bases: TGTGCCAGCAGTACATACAGGGGGCAGGGTGAAGCTTTCTTT. It specifies CASSTYRGQGEAFF.